The 19 T cell receptor beta chains listed next were all sequenced from one sample in a study of shared clonotypes between healthy human individuals. Produced via immunoSEQ multiplex PCR; TCRdb's table is partial and in-frame only. Counted here are hundreds of thousands of clones, 90% to 96% occurring once; the ten biggest clones make up approximately 0.062%. The sequencing sample was made of naive CD4+ T cells sorted from blood. Indicated subset: CD45RA+ positively selected. The receptors stem from a woman in her 30s in good health.

The V gene is TRBV6-6, the J gene TRBJ1-5, with D uncertain. The V and J ends lost 10 bases and 5 bases respectively, with 12 bases between them. The CDR3 is 12 residues long. The germline V gene encodes CDR1 MNHNY and CDR2 SVGAGI (reference sequence). In DNA, the CDR3 is TGTGCCATAAGTAATCAGGATCAGCCCCAGCATTTT. This gives the protein CAISNQDQPQHF.

The rearrangement links TRBV6-5 to TRBJ1-2, with a tentative D call TRBD1 (5 bases). In germline, CDR1 is MNHEY, CDR2 SVGAGI. This CDR3 has 14 residues. Trimming removed 5 bases at V and 8 bases at J, with 18 bases between. As DNA, the CDR3 is TGTGCCAGCAGTCCCCGGGGCAATAGTTGGGGCTACACCTTC. Its protein is CASSPRGNSWGYTF.

The chain employs TRBV5-8 and TRBJ1-5; weak D call: TRBD1 (6 bases). Germline CDR1 reads SGHTS; CDR2 reads YDEGEE. With 1 base removed from V and 5 bases from J, the gap between germline ends came to 16 bases. There are 16 residues in the CDR3. The CDR3 is CASSLWAGEADQPQHF. The CDR3 nucleotides read TGTGCCAGCAGCTTGTGGGCAGGGGAGGCGGATCAGCCCCAGCATTTT.

V is TRBV9 and J is TRBJ1-3; perhaps TRBD1 as D (5 bases). Trimming removed 0 bases from V and 2 bases from J, with 9 bases in between. The CDR3 totals 15 residues. CDR1 and CDR2 from the germline V gene are SGDLS and YYNGEE. This chain's CDR3 is CASSVGGAAGNTIYF. The CDR3 DNA reads as TGTGCCAGCAGCGTAGGAGGGGCAGCTGGAAACACCATATATTTT.

The rearrangement uses TRBV15 and TRBJ2-7; TRBD1 matches at 7 bases. CDR3 size: 14 residues. Germline V lookup: CDR1 LNHNV, CDR2 YYDKDF (reference sequence). J gave up 0 bases and V 6 bases, and 5 bases lay outside the gene matches. CDR3 region: CATRKTGSSYEQYF. The DNA for the CDR3 is TGTGCCACCAGGAAGACAGGGAGCTCCTACGAGCAGTACTTC.

The chain combines TRBV2 with TRBJ1-2; D may be TRBD1 (5 bases). Trimming removed 3 bases at V and 4 bases at J, with 15 bases between. The CDR3 loop spans 15 amino acids. Germline CDR1 reads SNHLY; CDR2 reads FYNNEI. DNA of the CDR3: TGTGCCAGCAGTGAGTCAGGGAGGGTTAGCTATGGCTACACCTTC. Translated: CASSESGRVSYGYTF.

The rearrangement links TRBV7-8 to TRBJ2-7; TRBD2 aligns across 8 bases. The junction had 14 bases not matched to a gene; V was cut back by 3 bases and J by 4 bases. This CDR3 spans 17 amino acids. Germline CDR1 SGHVS, CDR2 FQNEAQ. The CDR3 loop reads CASSLSPAPGGPYEQYF. In DNA, the CDR3 is TGTGCCAGCAGCTTGAGCCCGGCTCCGGGAGGGCCGTACGAGCAGTACTTC.

The J gene is TRBJ2-5, the V gene TRBV19, with 8 bases aligning to TRBD2. Per germline, CDR1 LNHDA and CDR2 SQIVND (reference sequence). The CDR3 is 15 amino acids. Germline trimming cut 3 bases from V and 2 bases from J; bases unmatched to any gene: 5. CDR3 sequence reads: CASSMLAGLQETQYF. Here the CDR3 DNA reads TGTGCCAGTAGTATGCTAGCGGGTTTACAAGAGACCCAGTACTTC.

V gene TRBV5-4 combines with J gene TRBJ2-6; D call uncertain. Looked up from germline, CDR1 is SGHNT and CDR2 is YYREEE (reference sequence). The CDR3 spans 16 residues. Trimming took off 4 bases at V and 0 bases at J, with 11 bases between the two ends. The CDR3 DNA follows: TGTGCCAGCAGCCTCAACCCTACCTCTGGGGCCAACGTCCTGACTTTC. It translates to CASSLNPTSGANVLTF.

This clone was seen a single time. The rearrangement links TRBV7-9 to TRBJ1-5; D remains ambiguous. V was pared by 2 bases and J by 4 bases, with 9 bases between. The CDR3 contains 14 residues. CDR1 and CDR2 (germline): SEHNR, FQNEAQ (reference sequence). In DNA form, the CDR3 reads TGTGCCAGCAGCTTAAATGGACCAAATCAGCCCCAGCATTTT. Its protein is CASSLNGPNQPQHF.

The gene calls are TRBV15 and TRBJ2-7; 7 nucleotides agree with TRBD2. J was trimmed by 3 bases and V by 3 bases; bases with no gene match: 2. The CDR3 runs to 13 residues. The germline CDR1 and CDR2 sequences are LNHNV and YYDKDF (reference sequence). The CDR3 sequence is CATSRGDYYEQYF. In DNA, the CDR3 is TGTGCCACCAGCAGGGGGGACTACTACGAGCAGTACTTC.

V usage is TRBV29-1 and J usage is TRBJ1-1, with a tentative D call TRBD1 (6 bases). V was clipped by 5 bases and J by 3 bases, with 19 bases between them. The CDR3 covers 15 residues. CDR1 is SQVTM and CDR2 is ANQGSEA in the germline V gene. CDR3 sequence: CSVHYRVYQDTEAFF. CDR3 coding DNA: TGCAGCGTTCATTACAGGGTGTATCAAGACACTGAAGCTTTCTTT. The full variable domain, its missing parts supplied by reference TRBV29-1 and TRBJ1-1, is SAVISQKPSRDICQRGTSLTIQCQVDSQVTMMFWYRQQPGQSLTLIATANQGSEATYESGFVIDKFPISRPNLTFSTLTVSNMSPEDSSIYLCSVHYRVYQDTEAFFGQGTRLTVV.

This clone has a single count. V is TRBV7-9 and J is TRBJ2-2; 9 positions agree with TRBD1. The CDR3 length is 17 residues. Per germline, CDR1 SEHNR and CDR2 FQNEAQ (reference sequence). V was clipped by 2 bases and J by 7 bases; unmatched bases: 11. The CDR3, as DNA: TGTGCCAGCAGCTTACCCCCAGACAGGGGGTTAGGCGGGGAGCTGTTTTTT. It encodes CASSLPPDRGLGGELFF.

This sequence joins TRBV29-1 and TRBJ2-7, with 11 nucleotides matching TRBD2. J gave up 9 bases and V 2 bases, and 6 bases lay outside the gene matches. The CDR3 has 13 residues. The germline V gene has CDR1 SQVTM and CDR2 ANQGSEA. The CDR3 DNA is TGCAGCGTTGAATACCTAGCGGGAGGTTCGCAGTACTTC. Encoded protein: CSVEYLAGGSQYF.

This chain connects TRBV28 to TRBJ2-5, with D possibly TRBD2 on 6 matching bases. The J call may be incorrect, as the DNA end agrees better with TRBJ2-7. CDR1 is MDHEN, CDR2 SYDVKM, per germline. CDR3 size: 13 residues. The CDR3 here is CASLAGQGGEQYF. CDR3 in DNA: TGTGCCAGCCTAGCCGGCCAGGGAGGCGAGCAGTACTTC.

The rearrangement links TRBV29-1 to TRBJ1-1, with unresolved D. The CDR3 runs 13 residues. In germline, CDR1 is SQVTM, CDR2 ANQGSEA. Deletions cut 7 bases from V and 0 bases from J, with 12 bases between. The chain's CDR3 is CSGYSVLNTEAFF. The CDR3 DNA reads as TGCAGCGGATACAGCGTACTGAACACTGAAGCTTTCTTT. The variable domain in full, completed from reference TRBV29-1 and TRBJ1-1, reads SAVISQKPSRDICQRGTSLTIQCQVDSQVTMMFWYRQQPGQSLTLIATANQGSEATYESGFVIDKFPISRPNLTFSTLTVSNMSPEDSSIYLCSGYSVLNTEAFFGQGTRLTVV.

The chain couples TRBV6-5 to TRBJ1-1; D may be TRBD1 (5 bases). CDR1 and CDR2 from the germline V gene are MNHEY and SVGAGI. CDR3 length: 14 amino acids. Trimming removed 4 bases at V and 0 bases at J, with 9 bases between. CDR3 nucleotide sequence: TGTGCCAGCAGTTGGGACGAACTGAACACTGAAGCTTTCTTT. Protein sequence: CASSWDELNTEAFF.

The rearrangement joins TRBV5-1 to TRBJ2-7, with D perhaps given as TRBD1 or TRBD2 (5 bases each). CDR3 length equals 13 residues. Trimming shortened V by 4 bases and J by 6 bases, and 14 bases separated the two germline ends. Germline V gene sequence: CDR1 SGHRS, CDR2 YFSETQ. The CDR3 DNA reads TGCGCCAGCAGCGAAAACCTCGGGACCGAGCAGTACTTC. Residues: CASSENLGTEQYF.

V gene TRBV19 combines with J gene TRBJ2-7; D remains unclear. This CDR3 has 14 amino acids. Germline-derived CDR1 and CDR2 are LNHDA and SQIVND (reference sequence). Trimming took off 4 bases at V and 2 bases at J, with 12 bases between the two ends. The CDR3: CASSTADGPYEQYF. The CDR3 DNA is TGTGCCAGTAGTACCGCGGACGGACCCTACGAGCAGTACTTC. The whole variable domain, remainder taken from reference TRBV19 and TRBJ2-7, is DGGITQSPKYLFRKEGQNVTLSCEQNLNHDAMYWYRQDPGQGLRLIYYSQIVNDFQKGDIAEGYSVSREKKESFPLTVTSAQKNPTAFYLCASSTADGPYEQYFGPGTRLTVT.